The 9 T cell receptor beta chains in this list originate from one sample, sequenced in a study of pediatric ulcerative colitis. Only in-frame clones appear in the TCRdb table, and some are missing; sequencing was by immunoSEQ multiplex PCR. The table includes around 40,000 clones, roughly 71% detected once. One to two pinch biopsies were taken from the rectum during colonoscopy. Sequenced input: gut tissue. The receptors were gathered from a boy between 10 and 17 years old with severe ulcerative colitis.

The chain has TRBV7-8 and TRBJ1-6; 7 bases line up with TRBD1. Germline CDR1 reads SGHVS; CDR2 reads FQNEAQ. The V and J ends lost 3 bases and 7 bases, in that order; junction bases with no gene match: 6. The CDR3 is 15 residues long. In DNA form, the CDR3 reads TGTGCCAGCAGCTTTACGGGACAGCTGAATTCACCCCTCCACTTT. It translates to CASSFTGQLNSPLHF.

DNA of the CDR3: TGCGCCAGCAGCTCCGGAGGGGCAGGCCAATTTTACTACGAGCAGTACTTC. This encodes CASSSGGAGQFYYEQYF. The rearrangement joins TRBV5-1 to TRBJ2-7; tentatively, D is TRBD2 (6 bases). Trimming removed 3 bases from V and 3 bases from J, with 22 bases in between. Germline V gives CDR1 SGHRS, CDR2 YFSETQ. This CDR3 is built from 17 residues.

The V gene is TRBV19, the J gene TRBJ1-2; TRBD1 agrees at 7 bases. Germline V gives CDR1 LNHDA, CDR2 SQIVND (reference sequence). Trimming took 4 bases from V and 8 from J; bases not matched to a gene: 10. This CDR3 is 14 amino acids long. The CDR3 reads CASSTFDRVGGYTF. The CDR3 bases are TGTGCCAGTAGTACCTTCGACAGGGTCGGCGGCTACACCTTC.

In its sample, this clone was seen a few times. This chain joins TRBV5-1 and TRBJ2-2; perhaps D is TRBD1 or TRBD2 (5 bases each). The CDR3 length is 14 residues. From germline, CDR1 is SGHRS and CDR2 YFSETQ. Trimming removed 0 bases at V and 6 bases at J, with 9 bases between. CDR3 DNA sequence: TGCGCCAGCAGCTTGGGAGGGGCGGCCGGGGAGCTGTTTTTT. Its translation: CASSLGGAAGELFF. Full variable domain (rest looked up from reference TRBV5-1 and TRBJ2-2): KAGVTQTPRYLIKTRGQQVTLSCSPISGHRSVSWYQQTPGQGLQFLFEYFSETQRNKGNFPGRFSGRQFSNSRSEMNVSTLELGDSALYLCASSLGGAAGELFFGEGSRLTVL.

The chain combines TRBV9 with TRBJ2-3; TRBD1 is a possible D gene (6 bases). Looked up from germline, CDR1 is SGDLS and CDR2 is YYNGEE. V was cut by 4 bases and J by 2 bases, with 14 bases left in between. The CDR3 extends over 15 amino acids. In nucleotides, the CDR3 is TGTGCCAGCAGCTTGCAGGGGATATACACAGATACGCAGTATTTT. As protein: CASSLQGIYTDTQYF.

The chain has TRBV11-2 and TRBJ1-1; possible D gene TRBD1, 5 bases. The CDR3 is 14 residues long. Per the germline V gene, CDR1 is SGHAT and CDR2 is FQNNGV. V shed 4 bases and J shed 4 bases, with 13 bases lying between them. The CDR3 loop is CASSSRWGSTEAFF. For the CDR3, the DNA is TGTGCCAGCAGCTCCCGATGGGGGAGCACTGAAGCTTTCTTT.

This clone was picked up a small number of times. The chain joins TRBV11-2 to TRBJ1-1; no reliable D call. CDR1 is SGHAT and CDR2 is FQNNGV in the germline V gene. V was trimmed by 1 base and J by 8 bases, leaving 5 bases between them. The CDR3 has 11 amino acids. The CDR3 reads CASSLGMEAFF. CDR3 sequence (DNA): TGTGCCAGCAGCTTAGGGATGGAAGCTTTCTTT.

The chain carries TRBV10-2 and TRBJ1-6, with no clear D. The V and J ends lost 11 bases and 8 bases respectively, with 16 bases between them. The CDR3 consists of 13 residues. Germline values: CDR1 WSHSY, CDR2 SAAADI. CDR3 amino acids: CASGVGPDSPLHF. The CDR3 nucleotides read TGCGCCTCCGGGGTGGGTCCTGATTCACCCCTCCACTTT.

The genes are TRBV6-6 and TRBJ1-4; D may be TRBD1 (6 bases). CDR3 length: 13 residues. The V and J ends lost 6 bases and 4 bases respectively, with 9 bases between them. Germline V CDR1 and CDR2: MNHNY, SVGAGI (reference sequence). The CDR3 loop reads CASRTGSNEKLFF. CDR3 DNA: TGTGCCAGCAGAACAGGGAGTAATGAAAAACTGTTTTTT.